This TCR beta chain was observed in a study of cytomegalovirus exposure and HLA in healthy donors. Points from the study as a whole: In a later analysis, common viral pathogens appeared linked to several of the most significant clusters. Later analysis identified a missense DCLRE1C variant that was linked to TCR beta V- and J-gene trimming.

Worth noting for this clone: As yet, its antigen is unknown. One junction end does not reproduce the germline sequence, and a read error may be involved. The same CDR3 arises from other DNA sequences in this sample as well.

The germline V gene encodes CDR1 SNHLY and CDR2 FYNNEI. There are 16 residues in the CDR3. The PCR employed 60 Vbeta primers together with 13 Jbeta primers. Clones were sequenced by immunoSEQ multiplex PCR, and TCRdb holds only the in-frame ones, with some missing. The sample has 120,000 or so clones; roughly four fifths are singletons. The sample taken for sequencing was PBMCs. The rearrangement links TRBV2 to TRBJ1-3, with D tentatively TRBD1 (5 bases). This TCR was sampled from a man between 40 and 49 years old in good health and CMV-seronegative. The CDR3 region is CASNPGDFGTGNTIYF. The CDR3 nucleotides are TGTGCTAGCAACCCGGGGGACTTCGGAACTGGAAACACCATATATTTT.